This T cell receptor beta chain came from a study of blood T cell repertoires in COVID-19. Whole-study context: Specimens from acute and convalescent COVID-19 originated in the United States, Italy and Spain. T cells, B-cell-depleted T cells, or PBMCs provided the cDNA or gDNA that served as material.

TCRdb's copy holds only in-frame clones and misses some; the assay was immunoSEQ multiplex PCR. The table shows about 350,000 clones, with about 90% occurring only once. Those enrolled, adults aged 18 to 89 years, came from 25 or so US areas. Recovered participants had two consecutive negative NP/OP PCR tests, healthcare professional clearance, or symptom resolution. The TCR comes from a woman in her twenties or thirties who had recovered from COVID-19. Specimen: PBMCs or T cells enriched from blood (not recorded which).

The CDR3: CASSQGQGRDSPLHF. The CDR3 nucleotides read TGTGCCAGCAGCCAGGGACAGGGCAGGGATTCACCCCTCCACTTT. This rearrangement joins TRBV5-5 to TRBJ1-6, with 9 bases lining up with TRBD1. The CDR3 sequence is 15 residues long. Germline V gene sequence: CDR1 SGHKS, CDR2 YYEKEE (reference sequence). Losses at the gene ends were 4 bases for V and 8 bases for J; bases not matched to a gene: 7.